A single sample gave rise to the 9 T cell receptor beta chains below, sequenced in a study of neurological immune-mediated disorders. TCRdb processed the 5' RACE reads anew with MiXCR; each CDR3 protein has one entry. The repertoire includes about 60,000 distinct CDR3 sequences, 4% to 5.5% of them detected once, and 2.9% sits in the top ten. The material sequenced was PBMCs. Receptor source: a man in his fifties with multiple sclerosis.

V is TRBV5-1 and J is TRBJ1-3; D is unresolved. The V gene lost 4 bases and the J gene lost 3 bases, with 8 bases spanning the gap. The CDR3 is 13 residues long. Germline loops: CDR1 SGHRS, CDR2 YFSETQ. For the CDR3, the DNA is TGCGCCAGCAGCGCGGAAGTTGGAAACACCATATATTTT. It is translated as CASSAEVGNTIYF.

CDR3 sequence (DNA): TGTGCCAGAAGTCGGGGACTAGCGGGGGGAAACGAGCAGTACTTC. Its protein product is CARSRGLAGGNEQYF. The chain combines TRBV12-3 or TRBV12-4 with TRBJ2-7; TRBD2 matches at 15 bases. CDR3 size: 15 residues. V trimming: 9 bases; J trimming: 5 bases; junction bases outside the gene matches: 8.

At least ten counts were recorded for this clonotype. This chain joins TRBV20-1 and TRBJ2-1, with TRBD2 matching 14 bases. CDR1 DFQATT and CDR2 SNEGSKA come from the germline V gene (reference sequence). This CDR3 spans 15 amino acids. V gave up 2 bases and J gave up 9 bases; unmatched junction bases: 6. The CDR3 sequence is CSARPRLAGGREQFF. In nucleotides, the CDR3 is TGCAGTGCTAGACCTAGACTAGCGGGGGGGCGTGAGCAGTTCTTC.

This clonotype was seen at least ten times. This rearrangement joins TRBV19 to TRBJ2-7, with D perhaps TRBD1 or TRBD2 (5 bases each). The V end was cut by 5 bases, the J end by 2 bases, with 7 bases between. Germline V CDR1 and CDR2: LNHDA, SQIVND (reference sequence). CDR3 length: 12 amino acids. CDR3 in DNA: TGTGCCAGTAGTGGGGGAACCTACGAGCAGTACTTC. The encoded protein is CASSGGTYEQYF.

This clonotype was observed at least ten times. The J gene is TRBJ1-2, the V gene TRBV5-1; 7 positions match TRBD1. The germline CDR1 and CDR2 sequences are SGHRS and YFSETQ. Germline trimming cut 1 base from V and 5 bases from J; bases unmatched to any gene: 14. The CDR3 is 17 amino acids. CDR3 DNA sequence: TGCGCCAGCAGCTTGACGTCAGGGGGGCGCCTTGGGTATGGCTACACCTTC. As protein: CASSLTSGGRLGYGYTF.

This clonotype was counted many times. V and J are TRBV7-9 and TRBJ2-1; TRBD1 is a possible D gene (5 bases). V lost 5 bases and J lost 7, with 9 bases in between. Looked up from germline, CDR1 is SEHNR and CDR2 is FQNEAQ (reference sequence). The CDR3 runs 12 residues. The CDR3: CASSIQGNEQFF. DNA for the CDR3: TGTGCCAGCAGCATCCAGGGTAATGAGCAGTTCTTC.

There are many counts of this clonotype. The rearrangement joins TRBV12-3 or TRBV12-4 to TRBJ2-3; D is perhaps TRBD1 (6 bases). The CDR3 spans 15 residues. Trimming left V 4 bases short and J 0 bases short, with 11 bases between. CDR3 amino acids: CASSWGQGSTDTQYF. The CDR3 DNA follows: TGTGCCAGCAGTTGGGGGCAGGGGAGCACAGATACGCAGTATTTT.

The chain employs TRBV5-1 and TRBJ2-7; 9 bases are shared with TRBD2. Germline V gene sequence: CDR1 SGHRS, CDR2 YFSETQ. The J segment lost 2 bases and the V segment lost 0 bases, leaving 9 bases of the junction unmatched. The CDR3 runs to 17 residues. The CDR3 loop is CASSLGIPGLATYEQYF. DNA for the CDR3: TGCGCCAGCAGCTTGGGTATCCCGGGACTAGCAACCTACGAGCAGTACTTC.

This clonotype has at least ten counts. The CDR3 DNA is TGTGCCAGCAGCTCCACTAGCGGGGGGGATTACTACGAGCAGTACTTC. It specifies CASSSTSGGDYYEQYF. V is TRBV13 and J is TRBJ2-7; TRBD2 aligns across 13 bases. The CDR3 spans 16 residues. The germline CDR1 and CDR2 sequences are PRHDT and FYEKMQ (reference sequence). With 4 bases clipped from V and 3 bases from J, the junction kept 6 bases outside the gene matches.